This T cell receptor beta chain was recovered during a study of T-cell reconstitution after alpha-beta-depleted transplantation in children. Unique molecular identifiers were built into the TCRbeta library. TCRdb re-analysed the PCR reads in MiXCR, keeping a single row per CDR3 protein. Of roughly 790,000 distinct CDR3 sequences in the sample, roughly 15% are singletons; the top ten hold around 5%. This CDR3 is built from 14 residues. Germline V gene data show CDR1 as LGHDT and CDR2 as YNNKEL (reference sequence). V shed 4 bases and J shed 3 bases, with 13 bases lying between them. Findings and caveats of the study: At the one-year point after transplant, T-cell counts and TCRbeta diversity were found to come mostly from T cells that had been newly produced. The origin of alpha-beta T cells about two months after transplant was reportedly several hundred expanded graft clones. The origin of high day-60 TCRbeta diversity in some patients lay in surviving recipient T cells and thymic progenitors.

At least ten counts were recorded for this clonotype. Its antigen remains unknown. The sequencing used PBMCs, mostly from graft donor cells, collected 360 days after TCRalphabeta/CD19-depleted stem cell transplant. This TCR came from a male patient between 5 and 17 years old who had a stem cell transplant for acute lymphoblastic leukemia, so the T cells may come from the graft donor. The chain employs TRBV3-1 and TRBJ2-7; possible D gene TRBD2, 6 bases. As DNA, the CDR3 is TGTGCCAGCAGCCTCTCGGGACTCGGCTACGAGCAGTACTTC. Translated: CASSLSGLGYEQYF.